The rows below give T cell receptor beta chains drawn from one sample of a study of cytomegalovirus exposure and HLA in healthy donors. The data were produced by immunoSEQ multiplex PCR, yet TCRdb's version contains in-frame clones alone and is incomplete. The sample shows approximately 190,000 clones, approximately 78% of them seen only once. Sequencing was carried out using PBMCs. These receptor sequences come from a woman aged 45 to 65 in good health and CMV-seropositive. The CDR3 runs from the conserved cysteine through the conserved F or W. The D gene is left open where the match is weak. Clone size is stated in some rows and not others, as once, few, many or a class when expanded.

>few|TRBV29-1|TRBD1|TRBJ2-1
CSVAPSGQFNEQFF
TGCAGCGTTGCCCCCTCGGGACAGTTCAATGAGCAGTTCTTC
>NA|TRBV2|TRBD2|TRBJ2-7
CASETAGDPYEQYF
TGTGCCAGTGAGACTGCGGGGGACCCCTACGAGCAGTACTTC
>NA|TRBV27|NA|TRBJ2-1
CASRLREKHNEQFF
TGTGCCAGCAGGCTTAGGGAGAAGCACAATGAGCAGTTCTTC
>NA|TRBV6-6|TRBD1|TRBJ1-3
CASRPPDRGGNTIYF
TGTGCCAGCAGACCCCCCGACAGGGGTGGAAACACCATATATTTT
>NA|TRBV4-1|TRBD1|TRBJ2-3
CASSRMGQRTDTQYF
TGCGCCAGCAGCCGGATGGGACAGCGCACAGATACGCAGTATTTT
>NA|TRBV10-1|TRBD2|TRBJ2-2
CAITPKGPLAGGPCTGELFF
TGCGCCATCACCCCCAAGGGACCTCTAGCGGGGGGGCCTTGCACCGGGGAGCTGTTTTTT
>NA|TRBV7-2|TRBD2|TRBJ2-1
CASSLGAGEPNEQFF
TGTGCCAGCAGCTTAGGAGCGGGGGAACCCAATGAGCAGTTCTTC
>NA|TRBV18|TRBD1|TRBJ2-3
CASSPDRNTQYF
TGTGCCAGCTCACCGGACAGGAATACGCAGTATTTT
>NA|TRBV7-2|NA|TRBJ2-5
CASGLGGETQYF
TGTGCCAGCGGCTTAGGAGGGGAGACCCAGTACTTC
>NA|TRBV27|NA|TRBJ2-7
CASSLSAAGNEQYF
TGTGCCAGCAGTTTATCAGCGGCCGGAAACGAGCAGTACTTC
>NA|TRBV11-2|NA|TRBJ1-4
CASSPAGRSNEKLFF
TGTGCCAGCAGCCCCGCCGGGAGATCGAACGAAAAACTGTTTTTT
>few|TRBV6-6|TRBD2|TRBJ2-5
CASSYSSGAIAGEQYF
TGTGCCAGCAGTTACTCCAGCGGGGCTATTGCGGGGGAGCAGTACTTC
>NA|TRBV18|NA|TRBJ1-5
CASSPTQGSNQPQHF
TGTGCCAGCTCACCAACACAGGGTAGCAATCAGCCCCAGCATTTT
>NA|TRBV19|NA|TRBJ2-1
CASSKYNEQFF
TGTGCCAGTAGCAAATACAATGAGCAGTTCTTC
>NA|TRBV28|TRBD1|TRBJ2-3
CASSASGTGDRDTQYF
TGTGCCAGCAGTGCGTCCGGGACAGGGGACCGAGATACGCAGTATTTT
>NA|TRBV6-5|TRBD1|TRBJ2-7
CASSYSPGQDSYEQYF
TGTGCCAGCAGTTACTCACCCGGACAGGACTCCTACGAGCAGTACTTC
>NA|TRBV5-6|NA|TRBJ2-7
CASSFTGTSYYEQYF
TGTGCCAGCAGCTTCACCGGGACATCCTACTACGAGCAGTACTTC
>NA|TRBV19|NA|TRBJ1-2
CASSTRSRDRHSYTF
TGTGCCAGTAGTACCCGATCCCGGGATAGGCATAGCTACACCTTC
>NA|TRBV7-2|NA|TRBJ2-1
CASSNSRGALLYNEQFF
TGTGCCAGCAGCAATAGCCGGGGGGCGCTGTTATACAATGAGCAGTTCTTC
>once|TRBV7-9|NA|TRBJ1-5
CASSFLEGQPQHF
TGTGCCAGCAGCTTTTTAGAGGGACAGCCCCAGCATTTT
>once|TRBV9|NA|TRBJ1-6
CASSVAATAINSPLHF
TGTGCCAGCAGCGTAGCCGCCACAGCCATTAATTCACCCCTCCACTTT
>few|TRBV5-6|TRBD1|TRBJ1-5
CASSSSPTGINQPQHF
TGTGCCAGCAGCTCCTCTCCGACAGGGATCAATCAGCCCCAGCATTTT
>NA|TRBV5-4|NA|TRBJ2-7
CASSLAGGTYEQYF
TGTGCCAGCAGCTTGGCAGGGGGGACCTACGAGCAGTACTTC